This T cell receptor beta chain came from a study of blood T cells in healthy people across ages (dated by TCRdb to between 2014 and 2016). A note on the overall study: In model experiments, roughly one uniquely barcoded TCR beta cDNA molecule per two T cells was captured by template switching. The study measured age-related changes in TCR beta repertoire diversity using deep sequencing normalized with unique cDNA molecular identifiers. Four age groups were formed from the donors: young (average approximately 15 years), middle-aged (approximately 40), aged (62) and long-lived (roughly 81). To avoid experimental bias, donors of different ages were randomly spread across the sequencing lanes. For two donors (one aged 18 to 29 and one aged 80 or older), the study analyzed two additional independent replicas of 1 million unique cDNA reads from the same blood draw.

The method behind the library was 5' RACE. Instrument used: Illumina HiSeq 2500. A second PCR of about 6 to 12 cycles was run with a J-beta primer mix and a sample-barcoded 5' primer. A unique molecular identifier was introduced onto each TCR beta cDNA molecule by a template-switch 5' adaptor carrying 12 random nucleotides. Each sample yielded at least 3 million CDR3-containing paired-end reads. The Mint cDNA synthesis kit, primed by a TRBC-specific oligonucleotide, was used to synthesize first-strand cDNA from all RNA. All cDNA was treated with uracil-DNA glycosylase and then went through a first 18-cycle PCR with the universal primers M1SS and BC2_uni_R. The authors' pipeline ran thus. For normalization, 1 million high-quality reads were randomly selected from each sample, with every read carrying a distinct molecular identifier. Instead of being binned into consensus sequences, reads with shared molecular identifiers were discarded. MiTCR, with a Q25 quality threshold and the strictest error-elimination algorithm, was used for CDR3 identification, clonotype clustering and error correction. Lower-bound total TCR beta diversity was estimated with a nonparametric unseen species model using Euler transformation. TCRdb trimmed public reads at Q25 via fastp, called clones via MiXCR and kept in-frame beta chains. Every distinct CDR3 protein forms one entry, paired with its most common genes and DNA. The V and J calls reflect TCRdb's pipeline rather than the authors' work. This sample is represented by some 1.4 million distinct CDR3 sequences; approximately 42% of them were singletons. Roughly 8.2% of the sample is held by the ten biggest clonotypes.

Note on this clonotype: What antigen it recognizes has not been identified. Base qualities are missing; no much larger clone stands one base away.

The CDR3 holds 13 amino acids from the cysteine to the phenylalanine. Only the CDR3 DNA is retained, 39 bases long and in frame from the first base. Trimming at the junction amounts to 5 bases on V and 4 bases on J, and the germline ends lie 11 bases apart. On the study overall, not on this receptor specifically: Total diversity estimates from one million sequenced T cells were considered lower bounds and underestimates. The percentage of naive T cells measured by flow cytometry correlated strongly with observed TCR beta diversity. Because donor CMV infection status was unknown, age-related changes in expanded clonotypes were potentially confounded. As age increased, observed TCR beta diversity per million T cells dropped in a roughly linear way, and a significant reduction was already evident by age roughly 40. Since profiling was done on bulk unsorted PBMCs, naive and antigen-experienced compartments could not be conclusively compared. Compared with the aged group, more naive CD4+ T cells, fewer expanded clones and increased TCR diversity were shown by the long-lived group, suggesting age selection.

The donors were roughly 38 Caucasian individuals from Russia, aged roughly 6 to 90 years, who were systemically healthy. About 10 milliliters of peripheral blood were collected from each donor into EDTA-treated Vacutainer tubes. Ficoll-Paque density-gradient centrifugation was used to isolate PBMCs, with at least 6 million obtained per sample. Trizol reagent was used to extract total RNA from the PBMCs, yielding at least 5.5 micrograms per sample. For every donor, flow cytometry on a PBMC aliquot measured the percentage of naive CD45RAhigh/CD27high T cells. The rearranged chain carries TRBV12-3 or TRBV12-4 and TRBJ1-1, and TRBD1 may be the D gene, going by 6 matching bases. The clonotype originates from a woman between 18 and 30 years old in good health. Sample: blood. Here the CDR3 is given as CASSTGRRTEAFF. The DNA sequence is given as TGTGCCAGCAGTACAGGGCGTCGCACTGAAGCTTTCTTT.